The 13 T cell receptor beta chains reported below all come from one sample, sequenced in a study of blood T cells in healthy people across ages. A second PCR of 7 to 11 cycles used a sample-barcoded 5' primer and a J-beta primer mix. Using its own MiXCR run on the 5' RACE reads, TCRdb lists one record per CDR3 protein. The table includes hundreds of thousands of distinct CDR3 sequences, roughly 44% detected once. Input material: blood. Receptors originate from a man between 60 and 70 years old in good health.

DNA of the CDR3: TGCGCCAGCAGCCAAGACCTAACAGGGGTCGGTCAGCCCCAGCATTTT. Its translation: CASSQDLTGVGQPQHF. V is TRBV4-3 and J is TRBJ1-5; 7 bases are a match to TRBD1. Per germline, CDR1 LGHNA and CDR2 YSLEER. The CDR3 extends over 16 amino acids. The trim removed 0 bases at V and 6 bases at J, leaving 8 bases unmatched.

The CDR3 sequence: CSASPMRGALGNEQFF. The CDR3, as DNA: TGCAGTGCTAGCCCAATGAGGGGGGCTTTGGGGAATGAGCAGTTCTTC. The genes are TRBV20-1 and TRBJ2-1; perhaps D is TRBD1 or TRBD2 (6 bases each). Per the germline V gene, CDR1 is DFQATT and CDR2 is SNEGSKA (reference sequence). The CDR3 has 16 amino acids. Trimming stripped 3 bases from V and 7 bases from J, with 22 bases between.

This clonotype has only a few counts. The chain couples TRBV5-1 to TRBJ1-1, with 7 positions matching TRBD1. The V and J ends lost 3 bases and 0 bases, in that order; junction bases with no gene match: 8. The germline gives CDR1 SGHRS, CDR2 YFSETQ. This CDR3 contains 16 residues. CDR3 nucleotides: TGCGCCAGCAGCTCGTCGGGACAGAGCCTGAACACTGAAGCTTTCTTT. Its translation: CASSSSGQSLNTEAFF.

The rearrangement links TRBV7-9 to TRBJ2-7; 9 bases align to TRBD1. Trimming took 5 bases from V and 12 from J; bases not matched to a gene: 14. The CDR3 spans 14 residues. CDR1 SEHNR and CDR2 FQNEAQ come from the germline V gene (reference sequence). This chain's CDR3 is CASSVDTGQGSRYF. CDR3 nucleotide sequence: TGTGCCAGCAGCGTAGATACGGGACAGGGATCACGGTACTTC.

The V gene is TRBV11-1, the J gene TRBJ2-3; TRBD1 agrees at 9 bases. J gave up 0 bases and V 3 bases, and 19 bases lay outside the gene matches. Germline V CDR1 and CDR2: SGHAT, FQDESV (reference sequence). The CDR3 is 21 amino acids. The chain's CDR3 is CASSFPGGTGSFFTSTDTQYF. CDR3 bases: TGTGCCAGCAGCTTCCCCGGTGGGACAGGGAGTTTTTTTACTAGCACAGATACGCAGTATTTT.

The chain has TRBV20-1 and TRBJ2-5, with D tentatively TRBD2 (5 bases). V lost 4 bases to trimming and J lost 2 bases, with 20 bases between them. Per the germline V gene, CDR1 is DFQATT and CDR2 is SNEGSKA (reference sequence). There are 16 residues in the CDR3. In DNA form, the CDR3 reads TGCAGTGCTAAAATTGGACTCCCAATAGGGCAAGAGACCCAGTACTTC. It yields the protein CSAKIGLPIGQETQYF.

This clonotype appeared a few times. This rearrangement joins TRBV27 to TRBJ2-7, with TRBD1 matching 9 bases. J was trimmed by 5 bases and V by 4 bases; bases with no gene match: 12. The CDR3 loop spans 16 amino acids. Per germline, CDR1 MNHEY and CDR2 SMNVEV (reference sequence). The CDR3 here is CASSSPPDRGIHEQYF. DNA of the CDR3: TGTGCCAGCAGTTCGCCCCCGGACAGGGGAATCCACGAGCAGTACTTC.

The rearrangement joins TRBV29-1 to TRBJ2-6, with TRBD1 as a possible D gene (6 bases). The V and J ends lost 3 bases and 0 bases respectively, with 15 bases between them. There are 17 residues in the CDR3. Per germline, CDR1 SQVTM and CDR2 ANQGSEA. The CDR3 DNA reads TGCAGCGTTGAGGGGGTCAGGGGCCACTCTGGGGCCAACGTCCTGACTTTC. Translated, it gives CSVEGVRGHSGANVLTF. Together with reference TRBV29-1 and TRBJ2-6, the CDR3 gives the full variable domain: SAVISQKPSRDICQRGTSLTIQCQVDSQVTMMFWYRQQPGQSLTLIATANQGSEATYESGFVIDKFPISRPNLTFSTLTVSNMSPEDSSIYLCSVEGVRGHSGANVLTFGAGSRLTVL.

This clonotype has only one observation. V is TRBV6-1 and J is TRBJ2-1; 10 positions agree with TRBD1. Trimming removed 6 bases from V and 7 bases from J; junction bases left unmatched: 9. The germline gives CDR1 MNHNS, CDR2 SASEGT. There are 15 residues in the CDR3. The CDR3 bases are TGTGCCAGCAGCCGATCCGCGGGACAGGGGAATGAGCAGTTCTTC. Protein product: CASSRSAGQGNEQFF.

This chain uses TRBV7-8 with TRBJ1-2; perhaps TRBD1 as D (5 bases). The germline V gene has CDR1 SGHVS and CDR2 FQNEAQ. The CDR3 runs to 20 residues. V was pared by 5 bases and J by 3 bases, with 31 bases between. Here the CDR3 reads CASSPRPPDSGHFRYYGYTF. Written as DNA, the CDR3 is TGTGCCAGCAGCCCAAGACCCCCAGACAGTGGGCATTTTAGGTACTATGGCTACACCTTC. Full variable domain (outside the CDR3, taken from reference TRBV7-8 and TRBJ1-2): GAGVSQSPRYKVAKRGQDVALRCDPISGHVSLFWYQQALGQGPEFLTYFQNEAQLDKSGLPSDRFFAERPEGSVSTLKIQRTQQEDSAVYLCASSPRPPDSGHFRYYGYTFGSGTRLTVV.

As regards this clonotype: This could be a read error, since a much larger clone is one nucleotide away. The chain carries TRBV7-8 and TRBJ2-7; tentative D call: TRBD2 (6 bases). This CDR3 is built from 15 residues. V lost 8 bases to trimming and J lost 3 bases, with 20 bases between them. Germline loops: CDR1 SGHVS, CDR2 FQNEAQ. The CDR3 region is CASRRGAGGLYEQYF. The CDR3 nucleotides read TGTGCCAGCCGTCGCGGGGCAGGAGGCCTCTACGAGCAGTACTTC.

V gene TRBV5-1 combines with J gene TRBJ2-1; D gene uncertain. V was cut by 4 bases and J by 3 bases, with 20 bases left in between. The CDR3 loop spans 17 amino acids. Germline CDR1 reads SGHRS; CDR2 reads YFSETQ. CDR3 in DNA: TGCGCCAGCAGCCCAAACTTTTACCGCATCGACTACAATGAGCAGTTCTTC. This sequence encodes CASSPNFYRIDYNEQFF.

In this sample, this clonotype turned up a few times. This chain uses TRBV5-8 with TRBJ2-5; 8 nucleotides match TRBD1. TRBJ2-7 matches the DNA end more closely, so the J call is doubtful. The germline V gene has CDR1 SGHTS and CDR2 YDEGEE. This CDR3 is built from 11 residues. As DNA, the CDR3 is TGTGCCACCTCGGACAGGGCCGAGCAGTACTTC. Protein product: CATSDRAEQYF.